The T cell receptor beta chain described here comes from a study of OX40 agonist ivuxolimab in advanced cancers. As for the study in general: Earlier treatment with anti-PD-1, anti-PD-L1 or anti-CTLA-4 was permitted, and roughly 40% had received some. Study observations and caveats: Researchers did not establish what antigens the expanded peripheral T cells target. The average count of expanded clones was higher among CD8+ T cells than among CD4+. By week 6 at 0.1 to 3.0 mg/kg, blood CD4+ and CD8+ T cells had expanded clonally.

The repertoire was sequenced with immunoSEQ multiplex PCR; TCRdb's copy has only in-frame clones and lacks some. The data show tens of thousands of clones, about 85% seen once. Germline values: CDR1 MNHEY, CDR2 SMNVEV (reference sequence). V was cut by 8 bases and J by 3 bases, with 15 bases left in between. This CDR3 has 14 residues. With regard to this clone: The antigen is not known.

J is TRBJ2-3 and V is TRBV27, with D tentatively TRBD2 (7 bases). This TCR derives from an adult with an advanced solid tumor such as melanoma, head and neck, liver or kidney cancer. This sample comprised CD4+ or CD8+ T cells sorted from blood, obtained in a trial of the OX40 agonist ivuxolimab. The CDR3 protein is CASWWGRETDTQYF. The CDR3, as DNA: TGTGCCAGCTGGTGGGGGCGGGAGACAGATACGCAGTATTTT.